The source of this T cell receptor (beta chain) is a study of shared clonotypes between healthy human individuals. The length of the CDR3 is 15 residues. V gave up 3 bases and J gave up 15 bases; unmatched junction bases: 14. Germline CDR1 SNHLY, CDR2 FYNNEI. The genomic DNA of each subset was split evenly across several immunoSEQ plates. Profiling relied on immunoSEQ multiplex PCR, and the TCRdb table lists in-frame clones only, not all of them. The data show around 440,000 clones, with roughly three quarters seen just once and about 12% held by the top ten. The clonotype originates from a woman in her thirties or forties in good health. Some clones in this sample may be carry-over from other donors' samples. Sequenced material: PBMCs. V is TRBV2 and J is TRBJ2-1, with 10 bases that match TRBD2. This CDR3 reads CASSDEAGGAKRRFF. In nucleotides, the CDR3 is TGTGCCAGCAGTGATGAAGCGGGAGGGGCTAAGAGAAGGTTCTTC. Using reference TRBV2 and TRBJ2-1 for the parts outside the CDR3, the full variable domain is EPEVTQTPSHQVTQMGQEVILRCVPISNHLYFYWYRQILGQKVEFLVSFYNNEISEKSEIFDDQFSVERPDGSNFTLKIRSTKLEDSAMYFCASSDEAGGAKRRFFGPGTRLTVL.